Below, 7 T cell receptor beta chains from the same sample are listed, as sequenced in a study of PD-1 blockade in classical Hodgkin lymphoma. TCRdb keeps only in-frame clones here, not all; method: immunoSEQ multiplex PCR. The table records about 46,000 clones, approximately 73% of them present only once. The patients all showed relapse after autologous stem cell transplantation, while their brentuximab vedotin exposure varied. Sample: peripheral blood mononuclear cells (PBMCs), taken at baseline. These receptors came from a human donor with classical Hodgkin lymphoma.

The rearrangement joins TRBV19 to TRBJ1-2; a weak D match, TRBD1 (6 bases). V shed 7 bases and J shed 3 bases, with 18 bases lying between them. The germline CDR1 and CDR2 sequences are LNHDA and SQIVND (reference sequence). CDR3 length: 15 amino acids. The CDR3 coding sequence is TGTGCCAGTAACCATCCTCCGGGGGGCGACTATGGCTACACCTTC. Amino acids: CASNHPPGGDYGYTF.

A few counts support this clone. The J gene is TRBJ2-6, the V gene TRBV7-3; perhaps TRBD1 as D (6 bases). The CDR3 extends over 16 amino acids. Germline assignment: CDR1 SGHTA and CDR2 FQGTGA. The V end lost 5 bases, the J end lost 3 bases, and 14 bases lay between the germline ends. In DNA form, the CDR3 reads TGTGCCAGCAGCCCTTCAACAGGGCTTGGGGCCAACGTCCTGACTTTC. Its translation is CASSPSTGLGANVLTF.

V is TRBV7-9 and J is TRBJ1-5, with D hard to call. CDR1 SEHNR and CDR2 FQNEAQ come from the germline V gene (reference sequence). This CDR3 has 14 residues. V was trimmed by 8 bases and J by 4 bases, leaving 15 bases between them. The DNA for the CDR3 is TGTGCCAGCGCCCAACCGGGCCTAAATCAGCCCCAGCATTTT. Amino acid sequence: CASAQPGLNQPQHF.

J is TRBJ2-7 and V is TRBV7-9, with TRBD2 matching over 11 bases. Germline CDR1 SEHNR, CDR2 FQNEAQ (reference sequence). V was clipped by 5 bases and J by 0 bases; unmatched bases: 3. This CDR3 is built from 15 residues. The CDR3 protein is CASSPTSGVSYEQYF. CDR3 bases: TGTGCCAGCAGCCCGACTAGCGGGGTCTCCTACGAGCAGTACTTC.

The chain carries TRBV11-2 and TRBJ2-7; TRBD1 agrees at 9 bases. The CDR3 extends over 17 amino acids. The germline V gene has CDR1 SGHAT and CDR2 FQNNGV. V was clipped by 4 bases and J by 2 bases; unmatched bases: 12. The CDR3 here is CASSSTRGQGYTYEQYF. The CDR3 DNA reads as TGTGCCAGCAGCTCAACCCGTGGACAGGGGTATACCTACGAGCAGTACTTC.

The chain combines TRBV5-6 with TRBJ1-4, with 7 bases aligning to TRBD1. J was trimmed by 7 bases and V by 5 bases; bases with no gene match: 8. The length of the CDR3 is 14 residues. In germline, CDR1 is SGHDT, CDR2 YYEEEE. DNA for the CDR3: TGTGCCAGCAGTTCCGGACAGGAATCTGAAAAACTGTTTTTT. It codes for CASSSGQESEKLFF.

This clone was counted between two and nine times. The V call is TRBV19, the J call TRBJ1-2; possibly TRBD1 for D (6 bases). From germline, CDR1 is LNHDA and CDR2 SQIVND (reference sequence). The CDR3 spans 14 residues. Deletions cut 5 bases from V and 4 bases from J, with 14 bases between. CDR3 amino acids: CASSSRTDFYGYTF. The CDR3 DNA is TGTGCCAGTAGTTCTCGGACAGATTTCTATGGCTACACCTTC.